In this sample, the clone carrying this T cell receptor (beta chain) turned up once. This specimen comes from a study of T cell responses to AZD1222 COVID-19 vaccine. Trimming shortened V by 5 bases and J by 7 bases, and 15 bases separated the two germline ends. The CDR3 is made up of 14 amino acids. CDR1 MNHEY and CDR2 SMNVEV come from the germline V gene (reference sequence). Libraries were prepared by immunoSEQ multiplex PCR; TCRdb keeps only in-frame clonotypes and omits some of them. The sample contains roughly 150,000 clones, about 92% of which appear only once. The chain has TRBV27 and TRBJ1-5; D remains ambiguous. Sample: peripheral blood, taken on day 0 of AZD1222 vaccination. The receptor was isolated from an adult in good health. CDR3 in DNA: TGTGCCAGCAGTATCCACGGAACCCAACAGCCCCAGCATTTT. Translation: CASSIHGTQQPQHF.